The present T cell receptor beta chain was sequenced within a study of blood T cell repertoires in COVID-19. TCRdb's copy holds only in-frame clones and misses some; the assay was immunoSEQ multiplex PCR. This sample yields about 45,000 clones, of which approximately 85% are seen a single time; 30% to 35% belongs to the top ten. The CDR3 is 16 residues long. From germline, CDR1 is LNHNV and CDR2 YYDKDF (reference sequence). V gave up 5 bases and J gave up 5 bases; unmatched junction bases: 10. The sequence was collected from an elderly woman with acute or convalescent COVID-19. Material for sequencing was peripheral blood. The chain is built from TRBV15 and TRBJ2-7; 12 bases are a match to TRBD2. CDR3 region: CATSSHGLAGMNEQYF. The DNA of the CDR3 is TGTGCCACCAGCTCTCATGGACTAGCGGGAATGAACGAGCAGTACTTC.